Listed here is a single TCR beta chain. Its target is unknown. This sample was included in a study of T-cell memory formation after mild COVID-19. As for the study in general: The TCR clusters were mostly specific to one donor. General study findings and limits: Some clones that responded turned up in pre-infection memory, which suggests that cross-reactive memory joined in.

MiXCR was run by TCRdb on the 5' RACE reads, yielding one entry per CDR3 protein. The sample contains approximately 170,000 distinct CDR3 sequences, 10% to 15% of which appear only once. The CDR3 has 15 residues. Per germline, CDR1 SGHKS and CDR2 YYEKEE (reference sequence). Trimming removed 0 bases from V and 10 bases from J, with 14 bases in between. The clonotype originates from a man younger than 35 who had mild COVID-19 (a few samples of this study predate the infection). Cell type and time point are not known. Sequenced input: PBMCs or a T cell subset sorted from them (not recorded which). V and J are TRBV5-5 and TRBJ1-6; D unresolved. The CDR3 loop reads CASSLGQIGLSPLHF. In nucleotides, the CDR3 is TGTGCCAGCAGCTTGGGCCAGATCGGGTTGTCACCCCTCCACTTT.